This T cell receptor (beta chain) was identified in a study of OX40 agonist ivuxolimab in advanced cancers. Profiled with immunoSEQ multiplex PCR; TCRdb holds only in-frame clones, not every one. Of 50,000 or so clones listed, around 77% are singletons. The CDR3 has 14 residues. Trimming cost V 4 bases and J 10 bases; bases outside gene matches: 10. Germline V gene sequence: CDR1 SGHNT, CDR2 YYREEE (reference sequence). This material consisted of CD4+ or CD8+ T cells sorted from blood, taken in a trial of the OX40 agonist ivuxolimab. The TCR comes from an adult with an advanced solid tumor such as melanoma, head and neck, liver or kidney cancer. The J gene is TRBJ2-1, the V gene TRBV5-4, with 8 positions matching TRBD2. CDR3 in DNA: TGTGCCAGCAGCCTTCCGGGACTAGGAGGCGAGCAGTTCTTC. It specifies CASSLPGLGGEQFF. Full variable domain (remainder filled in from reference TRBV5-4 and TRBJ2-1): ETGVTQSPTHLIKTRGQQVTLRCSSQSGHNTVSWYQQALGQGPQFIFQYYREEENGRGNFPPRFSGLQFPNYSSELNVNALELDDSALYLCASSLPGLGGEQFFGPGTRLTVL.